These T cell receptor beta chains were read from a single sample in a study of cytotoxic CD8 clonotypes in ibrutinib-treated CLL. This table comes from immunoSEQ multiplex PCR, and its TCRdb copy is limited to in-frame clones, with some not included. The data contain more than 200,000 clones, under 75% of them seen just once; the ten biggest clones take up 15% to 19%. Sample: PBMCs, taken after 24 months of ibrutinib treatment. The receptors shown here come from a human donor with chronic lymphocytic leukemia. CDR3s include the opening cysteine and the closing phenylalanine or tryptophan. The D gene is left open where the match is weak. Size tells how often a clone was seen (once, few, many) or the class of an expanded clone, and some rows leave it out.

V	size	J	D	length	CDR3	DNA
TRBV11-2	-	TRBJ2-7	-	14	CASSSTDSLPNQYF	TGTGCCAGCAGCTCAACGGACAGTTTGCCGAACCAGTACTTC
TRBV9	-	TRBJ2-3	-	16	CASSVGIEGYTDTQYF	TGTGCCAGCAGCGTAGGTATCGAGGGATACACAGATACGCAGTATTTT
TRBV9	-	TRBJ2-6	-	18	CASSADSRPNSGANVLTF	TGTGCCAGCAGCGCTGACAGCCGTCCTAACTCTGGGGCCAACGTCCTGACTTTC
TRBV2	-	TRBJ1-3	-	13	CASSLTAGNTIYF	TGTGCCAGCAGTCTGACTGCCGGAAACACCATATATTTT
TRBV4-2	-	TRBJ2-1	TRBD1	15	CASSPRDRVTDEQFF	TGTGCCAGCAGCCCCCGGGACAGGGTTACAGATGAGCAGTTCTTC
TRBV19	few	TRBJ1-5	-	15	CASTPLDSYNQPQHF	TGTGCCAGTACCCCCTTGGACAGCTATAATCAGCCCCAGCATTTT
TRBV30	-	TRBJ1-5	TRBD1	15	CAWSQGAHGNQPQHF	TGTGCCTGGTCTCAGGGGGCGCATGGCAATCAGCCCCAGCATTTT
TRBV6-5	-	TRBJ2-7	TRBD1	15	CASSYDRTGTYEQYF	TGTGCCAGCAGTTACGACCGGACAGGGACCTACGAGCAGTACTTC
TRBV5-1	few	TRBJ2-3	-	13	CASRPDTADTQYF	TGCGCCAGCAGACCGGATACTGCAGATACGCAGTATTTT
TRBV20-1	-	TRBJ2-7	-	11	CSEEMSDEQYF	TGCAGTGAGGAAATGAGTGACGAGCAGTACTTC
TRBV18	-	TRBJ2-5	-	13	CASSLAREETQYF	TGTGCCAGCTCACTAGCGAGGGAAGAGACCCAGTACTTC
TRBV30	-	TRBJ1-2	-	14	CAWNEGEGSQGYTF	TGTGCCTGGAATGAGGGGGAAGGAAGTCAGGGCTACACCTTC
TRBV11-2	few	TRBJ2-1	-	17	CASRRIRSRDEDNEQFF	TGTGCCAGCAGGCGAATTCGGTCCAGGGATGAGGACAATGAGCAGTTCTTC
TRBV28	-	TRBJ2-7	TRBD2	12	CAIGLAEYEQYF	TGTGCCATCGGACTAGCGGAGTACGAGCAGTACTTC
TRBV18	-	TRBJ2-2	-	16	CASSRVGPRSAGELFF	TGTGCCAGCTCACGGGTGGGCCCGAGAAGCGCCGGGGAGCTGTTTTTT
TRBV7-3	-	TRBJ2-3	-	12	CASSVPGDTQYF	TGTGCCAGCAGCGTCCCTGGGGATACGCAGTATTTT
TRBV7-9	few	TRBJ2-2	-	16	CASSLARLAEAGELFF	TGTGCCAGCAGCTTAGCTAGGCTAGCTGAAGCCGGGGAGCTGTTTTTT
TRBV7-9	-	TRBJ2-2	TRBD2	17	CASSFAWGGVNTGELFF	TGTGCCAGCAGCTTTGCATGGGGAGGGGTGAACACCGGGGAGCTGTTTTTT
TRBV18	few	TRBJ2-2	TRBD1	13	CAILQGGTGELFF	TGTGCCATCCTACAGGGGGGCACCGGGGAGCTGTTTTTT
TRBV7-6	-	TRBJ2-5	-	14	CASSLGPGWETQYF	TGTGCCAGCAGCTTAGGTCCAGGGTGGGAGACCCAGTACTTC
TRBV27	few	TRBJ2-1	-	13	CASSLRQLNEQFF	TGTGCCAGCAGTTTACGACAGCTGAATGAGCAGTTCTTC
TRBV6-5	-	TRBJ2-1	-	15	CASRRGQGTYNEQFF	TGTGCCAGCAGGCGTGGCCAGGGGACCTACAATGAGCAGTTCTTC
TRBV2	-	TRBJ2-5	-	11	CASTWEETQYF	TGTGCCAGCACTTGGGAAGAGACCCAGTACTTC
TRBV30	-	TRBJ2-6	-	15	CAWSVSGSGANVLTF	TGTGCCTGGAGTGTATCAGGGTCTGGGGCCAACGTCCTGACTTTC
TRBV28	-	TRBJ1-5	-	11	CASSLTQPQHF	TGTGCCAGCAGTCTCACCCAGCCCCAGCATTTT
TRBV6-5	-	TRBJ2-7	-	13	CASNSRVGYEQYF	TGTGCCAGCAATTCCAGGGTCGGTTACGAGCAGTACTTC
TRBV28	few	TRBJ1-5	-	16	CASSDWGDYRNQPQHF	TGTGCCAGCAGTGACTGGGGGGACTACCGCAATCAGCCCCAGCATTTT
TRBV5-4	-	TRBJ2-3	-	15	CASSLGGVSTDTQYF	TGTGCCAGCAGCTTGGGAGGAGTCAGCACAGATACGCAGTATTTT
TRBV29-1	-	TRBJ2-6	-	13	CSARISGANVLTF	TGCAGCGCGCGTATCTCTGGGGCCAACGTCCTGACTTTC
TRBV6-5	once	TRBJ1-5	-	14	CASSPATVSQPQHF	TGTGCCAGCAGTCCTGCGACAGTATCGCAGCCCCAGCATTTT
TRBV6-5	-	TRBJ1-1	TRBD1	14	CASSRGQLTTEAFF	TGTGCCAGCAGTCGGGGACAGCTAACCACTGAAGCTTTCTTT
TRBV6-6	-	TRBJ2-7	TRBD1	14	CASSYSAGGYEQYF	TGTGCCAGCAGTTACTCGGCAGGGGGCTACGAGCAGTACTTC
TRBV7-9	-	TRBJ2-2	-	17	CASSYQPQGLNTGELFF	TGTGCCAGCAGCTATCAACCACAGGGCTTGAACACCGGGGAGCTGTTTTTT
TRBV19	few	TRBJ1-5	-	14	CASSLYRVDQPQHF	TGTGCCAGTAGTCTTTACAGGGTGGATCAGCCCCAGCATTTT
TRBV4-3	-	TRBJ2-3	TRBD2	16	CASSQDGTSGTDTQYF	TGCGCCAGCAGCCAAGATGGGACTAGCGGCACAGATACGCAGTATTTT
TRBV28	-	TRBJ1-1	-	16	CASSRGSRGMNTEAFF	TGTGCCAGCAGCCGGGGGTCTCGGGGAATGAACACTGAAGCTTTCTTT
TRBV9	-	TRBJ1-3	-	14	CASSVEGGGNTIYF	TGTGCCAGCAGCGTAGAGGGTGGGGGAAACACCATATATTTT
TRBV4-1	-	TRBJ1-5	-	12	CASGREGQPQHF	TGCGCCAGCGGGAGGGAAGGCCAGCCCCAGCATTTT
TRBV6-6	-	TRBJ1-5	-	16	CASSYLSGDSNQPQHF	TGTGCCAGCAGCTACCTTTCCGGGGATAGCAATCAGCCCCAGCATTTT
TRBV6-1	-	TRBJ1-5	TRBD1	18	CASSGRTGGEEVNQPQHF	TGTGCCAGCAGTGGTAGGACAGGGGGAGAAGAGGTCAATCAGCCCCAGCATTTT
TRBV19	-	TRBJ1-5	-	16	CASSIGYRRSNQPQHF	TGTGCCAGTAGTATCGGGTACAGGAGGAGCAATCAGCCCCAGCATTTT
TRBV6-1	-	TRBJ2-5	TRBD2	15	CASSTSGGRGETQYF	TGTGCCAGCAGTACTAGCGGGGGTAGAGGAGAGACCCAGTACTTC
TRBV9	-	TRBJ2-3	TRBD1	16	CASSVVVQGATDTQYF	TGTGCCAGCAGCGTAGTTGTACAGGGGGCTACAGATACGCAGTATTTT
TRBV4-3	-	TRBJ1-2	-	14	CASSQDGRNYGYTF	TGCGCCAGCAGCCAAGATGGCAGGAACTATGGCTACACCTTC
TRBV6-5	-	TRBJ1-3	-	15	CASSYSFGIGNTIYF	TGTGCCAGCAGTTACTCATTTGGGATAGGAAACACCATATATTTT
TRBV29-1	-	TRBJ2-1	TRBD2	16	CSAEGAPSGAYNEQFF	TGCAGCGCCGAAGGGGCCCCTAGCGGGGCCTACAATGAGCAGTTCTTC
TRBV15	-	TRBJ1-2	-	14	CATSSQETNYGYTF	TGTGCCACCAGCAGCCAGGAAACTAACTATGGCTACACCTTC
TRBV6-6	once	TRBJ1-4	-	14	CASSPTATNEKLFF	TGTGCCAGCAGCCCGACAGCAACTAATGAAAAACTGTTTTTT
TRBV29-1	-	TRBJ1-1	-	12	CSLTRGWTEAFF	TGCAGCTTAACCCGGGGATGGACTGAAGCTTTCTTT
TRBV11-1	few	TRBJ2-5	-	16	CASSRPVGEHSETQYF	TGTGCCAGCAGTCGTCCGGTCGGGGAGCATTCTGAGACCCAGTACTTC
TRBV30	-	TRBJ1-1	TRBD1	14	CAWEGASGITEAFF	TGTGCCTGGGAGGGGGCTAGCGGGATCACTGAAGCTTTCTTT
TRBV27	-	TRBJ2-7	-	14	CASSLSRIPYEQYF	TGTGCCAGCAGTTTATCGCGCATCCCCTACGAGCAGTACTTC
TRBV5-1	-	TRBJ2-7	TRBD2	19	CASSLEPGLAGGGSYEQYF	TGCGCCAGCAGCTTGGAACCGGGACTAGCGGGAGGGGGTTCCTACGAGCAGTACTTC
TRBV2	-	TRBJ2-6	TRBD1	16	CASSGGQVSGANVLTF	TGTGCCAGCAGTGGAGGACAGGTCTCTGGGGCCAACGTCCTGACTTTC